The T cell receptor beta chain under discussion was sequenced for a study of blood T cell repertoires in COVID-19. Ages ranged from about 18 to 100 years, with residence in around 24 US areas. Participant reports of clinical history set cohort assignment. Two negative PCRs, clearance, or symptom resolution had been documented for recovered Cohort 3 donors. In the source study's methods: Nucleated cell counts were estimated from reference gene primer amplification. TCRdb's copy holds only in-frame clones and misses some; the assay was immunoSEQ multiplex PCR. Clonal size and the V and J genes are those of that table, whereas D and trimming came from the DNA. The table shows hundreds of thousands of clones, with 85% occurring only once. This CDR3 region has 19 residues. The trim removed 3 bases at V and 0 bases at J, leaving 10 bases unmatched. Germline values: CDR1 KGHDR, CDR2 SFDVKD.

Input material: PBMCs or T cells enriched from blood (not recorded which). The chain carries TRBV24-1 and TRBJ2-3, with 11 nucleotides matching TRBD2. The sequence derives from a woman in her 50s who had recovered from COVID-19. The CDR3: CATSDDTWVAGGSTDTQYF. The CDR3 DNA is TGTGCCACCAGTGATGACACCTGGGTAGCGGGGGGGAGCACAGATACGCAGTATTTT.